Given below is one T cell receptor beta chain in context. The sample belongs to a study of T cells expressing NK-cell markers. For the study at large: In the group of eight sequenced donors, seven were HCMV-seropositive and one was seronegative.

TCRdb re-called the 5' RACE reads and gives one entry per CDR3 protein, without DNA. This repertoire includes about 460,000 distinct CDR3 sequences. The length of the CDR3 is 16 residues. Germline CDR1 and CDR2: DFQATT and SNEGSKA (reference sequence). This TCR came from a woman between 45 and 60 years old in good health. The chain carries TRBV20-1 and TRBJ1-2. Sequenced: blood T cells: a sorted CD56 or NKG2C T cell subset, CD4+ or CD8+ T cells, or bulk PBMC T cells (not recorded which). The CDR3 here is CSARDRVVGLNYGYTF.